This T cell receptor beta chain is drawn from a study of blood T cell repertoires in COVID-19. Study-wide background: Spain, Italy and the United States supplied samples that represented acute and convalescent COVID-19.

The CDR3 covers 15 residues. Per the germline V gene, CDR1 is SGHTA and CDR2 is FQGNSA. The V end was cut by 2 bases, the J end by 3 bases, with 12 bases between. Per the authors' pipeline: Amplification with reference gene primers provided the estimates of nucleated cell counts. Repertoires were generated with immunoSEQ multiplex PCR, while TCRdb's copy carries only in-frame clones and drops some. V and J calls and clone size are those listed in that table; D and trimming were worked out from the DNA. This table has some 56,000 clones, approximately 80% appearing once. The TCR originated in a man between 60 and 75 years old with acute or convalescent COVID-19. The rearrangement uses TRBV7-2 and TRBJ2-3, with no clear D. The material sequenced was peripheral blood. In DNA form, the CDR3 reads TGTGCCAGCAGCTTAAACCCGCCGGGTACAGATACGCAGTATTTT. It yields the protein CASSLNPPGTDTQYF.